This T cell receptor (beta chain) was found in a study of CD8 T cells in ankylosing spondylitis. Study observations and caveats: In ankylosing spondylitis patients, matched synovial fluid reportedly showed significant enrichment of disease-linked clones. What appeared characteristic of ankylosing spondylitis blood was a TCR beta motif of fewer than ten highly homologous variants.

Germline loops: CDR1 SGHVS, CDR2 FNYEAQ. Trimming cost V 5 bases and J 3 bases; bases outside gene matches: 14. The CDR3 is 18 amino acids. In this sample, this clonotype turned up many times. The antigen is unknown. Each CDR3 protein is one row after TCRdb ran MiXCR on the 5' RACE reads. The data contain 300,000 to 350,000 distinct CDR3 sequences, around 20% of them seen just once; the ten biggest clones take up under 4%. The TCR originated in a female donor with ankylosing spondylitis or in good health (not recorded which). Material: blood, either unsorted or a sorted T cell fraction (not recorded which). This chain links TRBV7-6 with TRBJ2-3; 10 bases are shared with TRBD1. CDR3 sequence reads: CASSRDHPGTGATDTQYF. The DNA for the CDR3 is TGTGCCAGCAGCCGAGACCACCCTGGGACAGGGGCTACAGATACGCAGTATTTT. The complete variable domain, with remaining parts taken from reference TRBV7-6 and TRBJ2-3, reads GAGVSQSPRYKVTKRGQDVALRCDPISGHVSLYWYRQALGQGPEFLTYFNYEAQQDKSGLPNDRFSAERPEGSISTLTIQRTEQRDSAMYRCASSRDHPGTGATDTQYFGPGTRLTVL.